There are a few counts of the clone carrying this TCR beta chain. Its matching antigen is unknown. One entry per CDR3 protein results from TCRdb running MiXCR on the 5' RACE reads. Of 100,000 or so distinct CDR3 sequences listed, 5.9% are singletons. The CDR3 is made up of 16 amino acids. With V trimmed by 5 bases and J by 5 bases, 9 bases remained unmatched. The V gene's germline CDR1 is KGHDR and CDR2 SFDVKD. This entry is derived from a study of identical twins. Findings and caveats of the study: Less excess twin sharing appeared in beta out-of-frame sequences. With monozygotic twins, out-of-frame TCR alpha sharing exceeded what models estimated. Twin-shared out-of-frame alpha sequences showed excess low generation probability. Invariant cells of the MAIT and iNKT types might have partly distorted the zero-insertion analyses.

The rearrangement uses TRBV24-1 and TRBJ2-5; TRBD2 matches at 11 bases. Sequenced input: memory T cells sorted from blood. The source is a woman aged 50 to 60 in good health. Written as DNA, the CDR3 is TGTGCCACCAGTGCCCAGGCTAGCGGGGGGTGGGAGACCCAGTACTTC. It specifies CATSAQASGGWETQYF.